This is a list of T cell receptor beta chains from one sample in a study of OX40 agonist ivuxolimab in advanced cancers. The table came from immunoSEQ multiplex PCR; TCRdb's copy has only in-frame clones and leaves some out. Of about 37,000 clones listed, about 88% are singletons. This specimen was CD4+ or CD8+ T cells sorted from blood, taken in a trial of the OX40 agonist ivuxolimab. These receptor sequences come from an adult with an advanced solid tumor such as melanoma, head and neck, liver or kidney cancer. CDR3s include the opening cysteine and the closing phenylalanine or tryptophan.

cdr3_aa v_call
CASSRGVDREQYF TRBV6-5
CASSLSGTDTQYF TRBV5-1
CASSLRFYDSTLREPLHF TRBV27
CASYSRENNEKLFF TRBV6-6
CAWSEGHLQETQYF TRBV30
CASKDRTVQETQYF TRBV2
CASSLDGGNTGELFF TRBV7-9
CSVPRRSEKLFF TRBV29-1
CASSVDATGVSGNTIYF TRBV9
CASSRTSGGFEQFF TRBV5-4
CASTANSGNTIYF TRBV5-4
CASSQEPGTGLTGELFF TRBV4-2
CASREGGTYEQYF TRBV6-1
CASSPEGGPGNTIYF TRBV6-5
CASSARHGQGFYGYTF TRBV6-1
CASTPGRGYGYTF TRBV5-4
CASSPPAGGGAEAFF TRBV18
CASSVPDVNTEAFF TRBV2
CSVEDVEGPPYNTQYF TRBV29-1
CASSYRAGEQYF TRBV6-5
CASSQLLAGGLETQYF TRBV11-2
CASSQIGIVIHNSPLHF TRBV4-1
CASSPGGARGYTF TRBV5-4
CASSQPGQGIEKLFF TRBV27
CASSQEGTARGGYTF TRBV4-2
CASSPRDSNQPQHF TRBV6-5
CATRSGGTTYEQYF TRBV18
CASGLFPRDQETQYF TRBV12-5
CASSLGLPPGAFF TRBV7-2
CASSRKYTSGGEETQYF TRBV7-2
CAIRPQGVYGEQFF TRBV10-3
CASSFFGQGETQYF TRBV7-9
CASSYPGGLGYTF TRBV7-6
CASSFYNNEKLFF TRBV7-9
CASSQRLGDNTEAFF TRBV4-3
CASSAPGGFAEATYEQYF TRBV5-6
CASSRGVRGELFF TRBV7-6
CSVGGTSYEQYF TRBV29-1
CASSRTSGGASGQFF TRBV27
CATSRDRVMETQYF TRBV15
CASSFGADTQYF TRBV5-1
CASSLVTTPNTEAFF TRBV5-1
CASSLEGPNEKLFF TRBV25-1
CASSLSGQGTNTEAFF TRBV27
CASSLEGRENEKLFF TRBV5-1
CASSPSGTNYGYTF TRBV28
CASRAPSSGGANEQFF TRBV6-6
CASSGPPEGDTQYF TRBV5-1